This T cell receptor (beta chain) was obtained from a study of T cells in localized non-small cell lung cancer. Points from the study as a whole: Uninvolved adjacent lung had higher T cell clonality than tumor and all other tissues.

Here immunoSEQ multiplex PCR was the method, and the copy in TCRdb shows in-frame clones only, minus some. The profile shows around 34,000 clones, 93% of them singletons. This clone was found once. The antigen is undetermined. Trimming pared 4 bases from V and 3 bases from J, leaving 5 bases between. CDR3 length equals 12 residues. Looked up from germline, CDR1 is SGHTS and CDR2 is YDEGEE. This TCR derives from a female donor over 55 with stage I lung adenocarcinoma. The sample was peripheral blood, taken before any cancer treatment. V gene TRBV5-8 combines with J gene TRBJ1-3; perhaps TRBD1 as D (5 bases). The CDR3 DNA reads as TGTGCCAGCAGCCAGGGTGGAAACACCATATATTTT. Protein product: CASSQGGNTIYF.